Sequencing of this T cell receptor beta chain was carried out in a study of regulatory T cells in long-lasting Graves disease. Study-level points and caveats: It was in persistent disease that TRBV28, TRBJ1-2 and TRBJ2-5 were favored. More public clonotypes were shared by persistent patients (around 2,800) than by new patients (about 970).

CDR1 SGHTA and CDR2 FQGNSA come from the germline V gene. The CDR3 contains 11 residues. V shed 5 bases and J shed 10 bases, with 9 bases lying between them. A word on this clonotype: The target antigen is unknown.

Time point: newly diagnosed GD, antithyroid drugs for less than 3 months. Isolated PBMC RNA provided the starting material for the TCR library. Combining iRepertoire HTBI primers with Arm-PCR of CDR3 regions, the authors built TCR beta libraries. Under the authors' procedure: Identified across the samples were 60 to 70 TRBV segments and roughly 13 TRBJ segments. MiXCR, applied by TCRdb to the multiplex PCR reads, yields one record per CDR3 protein. The V and J calls shown here were made by TCRdb, not taken from the authors' results. Of fewer than 500,000 distinct CDR3 sequences in the sample, 15% to 20% were seen once. The same data also went into a second study, on T cells in Graves' hyperthyroidism and ophthalmopathy. As that study records: First-round RT-PCR of the TCR CDR3 relied on the HTBI primer set.

The TCR sequence derives from a man aged 40-49 years with Graves disease. This specimen was peripheral blood mononuclear cells (PBMCs), taken at new diagnosis, from a patient treated with antithyroid drugs. V gene TRBV7-2 combines with J gene TRBJ2-1, with D possibly TRBD1 on 6 matching bases. In DNA form, the CDR3 reads TGTGCCAGCAGCCTACAGGGAGAGCAGTTCTTC. Its translation: CASSLQGEQFF.